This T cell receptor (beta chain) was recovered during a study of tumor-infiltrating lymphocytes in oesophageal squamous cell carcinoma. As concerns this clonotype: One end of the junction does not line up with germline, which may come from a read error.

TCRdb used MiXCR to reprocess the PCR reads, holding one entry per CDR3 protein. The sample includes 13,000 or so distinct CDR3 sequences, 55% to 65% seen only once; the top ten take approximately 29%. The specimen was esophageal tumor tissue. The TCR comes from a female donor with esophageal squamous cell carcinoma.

CDR3 in DNA: TGTGCTAGCAGCTTAGGTGCGGGAGGCGGCACAGATACGCAGTATTTT. Protein product: CASSLGAGGGTDTQYF. This chain joins TRBV7-6 and TRBJ2-3; TRBD2 matches at 8 bases. CDR1 is SGHVS, CDR2 FNYEAQ, per germline. The CDR3 consists of 16 residues.